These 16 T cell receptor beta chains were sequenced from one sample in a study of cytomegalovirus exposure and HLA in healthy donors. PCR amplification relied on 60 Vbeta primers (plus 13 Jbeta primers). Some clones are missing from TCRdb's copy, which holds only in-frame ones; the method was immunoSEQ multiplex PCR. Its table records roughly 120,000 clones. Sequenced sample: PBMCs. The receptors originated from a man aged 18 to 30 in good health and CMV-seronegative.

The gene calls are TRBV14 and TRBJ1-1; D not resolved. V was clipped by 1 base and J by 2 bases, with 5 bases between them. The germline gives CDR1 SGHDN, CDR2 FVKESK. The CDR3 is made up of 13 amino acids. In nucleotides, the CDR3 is TGTGCCAGCAGCCAAGTGAGTAACACTGAAGCTTTCTTT. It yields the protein CASSQVSNTEAFF.

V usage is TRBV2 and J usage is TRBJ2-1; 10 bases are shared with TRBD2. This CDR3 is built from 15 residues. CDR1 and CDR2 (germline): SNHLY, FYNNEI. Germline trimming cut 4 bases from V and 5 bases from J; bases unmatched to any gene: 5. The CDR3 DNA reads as TGTGCCAGCAGTGCTCTAGCGGGAGCGAACAATGAGCAGTTCTTC. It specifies CASSALAGANNEQFF.

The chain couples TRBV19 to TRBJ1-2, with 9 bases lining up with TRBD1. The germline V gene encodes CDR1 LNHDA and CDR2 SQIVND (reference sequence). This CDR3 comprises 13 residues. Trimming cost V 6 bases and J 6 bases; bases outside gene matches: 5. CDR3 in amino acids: CASSRDRVDGYTF. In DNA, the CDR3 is TGTGCCAGTAGCAGGGACAGGGTAGATGGCTACACCTTC.

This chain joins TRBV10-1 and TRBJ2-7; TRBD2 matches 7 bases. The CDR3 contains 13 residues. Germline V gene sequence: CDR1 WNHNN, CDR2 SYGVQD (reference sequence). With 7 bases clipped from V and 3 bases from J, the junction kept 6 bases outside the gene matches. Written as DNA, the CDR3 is TGCGCCAGCAAGGCTAGCGGAATCTACGAGCAGTACTTC. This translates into CASKASGIYEQYF.

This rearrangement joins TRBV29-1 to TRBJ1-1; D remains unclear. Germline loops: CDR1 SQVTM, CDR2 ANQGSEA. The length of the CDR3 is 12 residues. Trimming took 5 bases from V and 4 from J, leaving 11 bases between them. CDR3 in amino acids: CSVLQSSTEAFF. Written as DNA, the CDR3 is TGCAGCGTTTTACAGAGCTCCACTGAAGCTTTCTTT.

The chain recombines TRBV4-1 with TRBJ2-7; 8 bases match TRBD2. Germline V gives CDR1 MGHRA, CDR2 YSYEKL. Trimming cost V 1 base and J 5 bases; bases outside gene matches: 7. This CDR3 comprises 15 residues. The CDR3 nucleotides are TGCGCCAGCAGCCAAGCCTTCGGGGGGGCCCACGAGCAGTACTTC. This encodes CASSQAFGGAHEQYF.

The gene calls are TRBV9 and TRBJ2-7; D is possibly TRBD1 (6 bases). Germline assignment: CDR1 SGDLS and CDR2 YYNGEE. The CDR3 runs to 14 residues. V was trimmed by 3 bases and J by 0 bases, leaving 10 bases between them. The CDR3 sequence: CASSGRDNSYEQYF. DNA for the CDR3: TGTGCCAGCAGCGGCCGGGACAACTCCTACGAGCAGTACTTC.

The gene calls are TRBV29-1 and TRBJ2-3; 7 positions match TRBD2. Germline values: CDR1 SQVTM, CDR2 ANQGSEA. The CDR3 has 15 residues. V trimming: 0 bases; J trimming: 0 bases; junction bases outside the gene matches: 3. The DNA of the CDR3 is TGCAGCGTTGAAGAGGCGGGAGTTAGCACAGATACGCAGTATTTT. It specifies CSVEEAGVSTDTQYF.

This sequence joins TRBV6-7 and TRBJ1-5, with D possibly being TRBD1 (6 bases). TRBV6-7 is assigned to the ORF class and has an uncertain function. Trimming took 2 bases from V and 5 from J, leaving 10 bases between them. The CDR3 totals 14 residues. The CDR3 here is CASSYPAGDQPQHF. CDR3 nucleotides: TGTGCCAGCAGTTACCCTGCAGGGGATCAGCCCCAGCATTTT.

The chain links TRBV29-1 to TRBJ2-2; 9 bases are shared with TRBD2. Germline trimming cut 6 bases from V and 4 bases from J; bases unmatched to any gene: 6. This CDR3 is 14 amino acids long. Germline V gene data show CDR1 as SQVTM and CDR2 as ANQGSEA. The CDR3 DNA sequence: TGCAGCGTCGCCGGGACTAGCCCCACCGGGGAGCTGTTTTTT. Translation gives CSVAGTSPTGELFF.

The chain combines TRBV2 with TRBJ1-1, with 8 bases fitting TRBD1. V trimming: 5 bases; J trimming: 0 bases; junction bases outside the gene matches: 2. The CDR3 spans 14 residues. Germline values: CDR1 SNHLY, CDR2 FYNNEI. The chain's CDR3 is CASSRTGLNTEAFF. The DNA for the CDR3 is TGTGCCAGCAGTAGGACAGGGTTGAACACTGAAGCTTTCTTT.

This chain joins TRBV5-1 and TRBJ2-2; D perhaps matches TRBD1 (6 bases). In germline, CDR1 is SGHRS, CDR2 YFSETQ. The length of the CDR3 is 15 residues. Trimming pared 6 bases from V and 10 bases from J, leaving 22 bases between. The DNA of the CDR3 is TGCGCCAGCACTTCGGGCAGGGGCGCCCGTCCGGAGCTGTTTTTT. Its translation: CASTSGRGARPELFF.

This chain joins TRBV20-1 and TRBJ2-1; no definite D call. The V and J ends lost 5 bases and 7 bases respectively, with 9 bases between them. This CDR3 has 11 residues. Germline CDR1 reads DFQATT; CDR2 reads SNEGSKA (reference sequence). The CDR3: CSAPLLNEQFF. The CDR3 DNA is TGCAGTGCTCCCCTACTTAATGAGCAGTTCTTC.

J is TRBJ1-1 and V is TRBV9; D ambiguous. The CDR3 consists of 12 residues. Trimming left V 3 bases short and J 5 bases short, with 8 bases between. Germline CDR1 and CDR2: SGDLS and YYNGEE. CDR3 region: CASSAGATEAFF. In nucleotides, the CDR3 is TGTGCCAGCAGCGCCGGAGCGACTGAAGCTTTCTTT.

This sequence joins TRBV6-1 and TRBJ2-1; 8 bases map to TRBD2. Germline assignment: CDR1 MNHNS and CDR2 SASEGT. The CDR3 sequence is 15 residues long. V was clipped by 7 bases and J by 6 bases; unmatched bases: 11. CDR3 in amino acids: CASTTRGDRFNEQFF. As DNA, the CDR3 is TGTGCCAGCACCACGCGGGGGGACCGGTTCAATGAGCAGTTCTTC.

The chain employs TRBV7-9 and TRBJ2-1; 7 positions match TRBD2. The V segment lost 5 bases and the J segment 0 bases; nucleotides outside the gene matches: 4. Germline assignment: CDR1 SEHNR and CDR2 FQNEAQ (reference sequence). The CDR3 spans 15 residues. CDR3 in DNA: TGTGCCAGCAGCCAAGCGGGGAGCTCCTACAATGAGCAGTTCTTC. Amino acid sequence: CASSQAGSSYNEQFF.